This entry describes one TCR beta chain. V shed 5 bases and J shed 5 bases, with 5 bases lying between them. The length of the CDR3 is 12 residues. In germline, CDR1 is KGHDR, CDR2 SFDVKD. The data were taken from a study of T cell responses to AZD1222 COVID-19 vaccine. The protocol was immunoSEQ multiplex PCR, while the TCRdb copy is restricted to in-frame clones and leaves out a portion. Counted here are about 150,000 clones, about 93% occurring once; the ten biggest clones make up 5% to 5.5%. This receptor was identified in an adult in good health. The chain links TRBV24-1 to TRBJ2-2, with D uncertain. Sequenced here: peripheral blood, sampled on day 0 of AZD1222 vaccination. The CDR3 region is CATSGGTGELFF. In DNA form, the CDR3 reads TGTGCCACCAGTGGGGGAACCGGGGAGCTGTTTTTT.